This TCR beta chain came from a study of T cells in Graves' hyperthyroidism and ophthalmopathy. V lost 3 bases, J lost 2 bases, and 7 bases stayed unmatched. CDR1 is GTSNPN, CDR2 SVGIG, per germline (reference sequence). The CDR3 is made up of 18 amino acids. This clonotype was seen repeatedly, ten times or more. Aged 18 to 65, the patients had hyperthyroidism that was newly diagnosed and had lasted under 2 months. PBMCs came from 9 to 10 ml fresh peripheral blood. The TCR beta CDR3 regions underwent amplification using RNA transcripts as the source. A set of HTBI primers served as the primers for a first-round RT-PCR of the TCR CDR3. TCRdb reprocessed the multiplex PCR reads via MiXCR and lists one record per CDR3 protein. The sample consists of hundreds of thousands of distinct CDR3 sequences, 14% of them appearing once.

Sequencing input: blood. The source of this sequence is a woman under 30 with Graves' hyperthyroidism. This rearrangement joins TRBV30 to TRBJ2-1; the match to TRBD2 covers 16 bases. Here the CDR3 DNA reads TGTGCCTGGAGAGGTCCGGGACTAGCGGGAGGGGCCTACAATGAGCAGTTCTTC. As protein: CAWRGPGLAGGAYNEQFF.